These 29 T cell receptor beta chains came from one sample sequenced in a study of T cells in Graves' hyperthyroidism and ophthalmopathy. Template material for amplifying TCR beta CDR3 regions consisted of RNA transcripts. Initially, a first-round RT-PCR of the TCR CDR3 employed the HTBI primer set. TCRdb itself ran the multiplex PCR reads through MiXCR, one entry per CDR3 protein. The table lists fewer than 700,000 distinct CDR3 sequences, more than 15% of them singletons. The sample taken for sequencing was blood. All receptors derive from a woman aged 18-35 years with Graves' ophthalmopathy.

This clonotype appeared a few times. V gene TRBV18 combines with J gene TRBJ1-1; maybe TRBD1 (5 bases). The CDR3 loop spans 14 amino acids. Germline V gene data show CDR1 as KGHSH and CDR2 as LQKENI. V dropped 6 bases and J dropped 1 base, with 12 bases sitting between them. CDR3 coding DNA: TGTGCCAGCTCCCAGCGGGGGTCGAACACTGAAGCTTTCTTT. Its translation: CASSQRGSNTEAFF. Together with reference TRBV18 and TRBJ1-1, the CDR3 gives the full variable domain: NAGVMQNPRHLVRRRGQEARLRCSPMKGHSHVYWYRQLPEEGLKFMVYLQKENIIDESGMPKERFSAEFPKEGPSILRIQQVVRGDSAAYFCASSQRGSNTEAFFGQGTRLTVV.

The chain uses TRBV6-5 and TRBJ2-7; 8 nucleotides line up with TRBD2. Germline loops: CDR1 MNHEY, CDR2 SVGAGI. There are 17 residues in the CDR3. V shed 2 bases and J 2 bases; nucleotides not matched to a gene: 11. The CDR3 sequence is CASSYGAGAGGPYEQYF. The CDR3, as DNA: TGTGCCAGCAGTTACGGGGCTGGGGCGGGAGGCCCCTACGAGCAGTACTTC.

This clonotype was counted many times. This rearrangement joins TRBV6-1 to TRBJ2-5; D is perhaps TRBD1 (6 bases). Between the trimmed V and J ends, which lost 8 bases and 8 bases, there was a span of 27 bases. This CDR3 region has 16 residues. Per the germline V gene, CDR1 is MNHNS and CDR2 is SASEGT. In nucleotides, the CDR3 is TGTGCCAGCGGACAGACTTTCTTAAATTCCAAGAGTACCCAGTACTTC. Translation: CASGQTFLNSKSTQYF.

This clonotype was counted only a few times. This chain joins TRBV20-1 and TRBJ1-6; TRBD1 is a possible D gene (5 bases). Trimming took 4 bases from V and 10 from J, leaving 20 bases between them. The CDR3 has 15 amino acids. The V gene's germline CDR1 is DFQATT and CDR2 SNEGSKA (reference sequence). For the CDR3, the DNA is TGCAGTGCTACCTCGGGACTCTCTCAGAGATCACCCCTCCACTTT. This sequence encodes CSATSGLSQRSPLHF.

This clonotype was seen a few times. J is TRBJ1-1 and V is TRBV18; weak D call: TRBD1 (6 bases). Per the germline V gene, CDR1 is KGHSH and CDR2 is LQKENI. The CDR3 consists of 18 residues. With 5 bases removed from V and 1 base from J, the gap between germline ends came to 23 bases. Written as DNA, the CDR3 is TGTGCCAGCTCATCGATCGTAGGACAGCGAGGGGGGAACACTGAAGCTTTCTTT. Its translation: CASSSIVGQRGGNTEAFF.

For this clonotype: It may be a read error: a sequence one base away is much more abundant. The J gene is TRBJ1-1, the V gene TRBV7-9; the match to TRBD1 covers 7 bases. The CDR3 consists of 13 residues. The germline CDR1 and CDR2 sequences are SEHNR and FQNEAQ (reference sequence). V gave up 5 bases and J gave up 4 bases; unmatched junction bases: 4. CDR3 nucleotide sequence: TGTGCCAGCAGCGGCAGGGGGACCACTGAAGCTTTCTTT. Translating it yields CASSGRGTTEAFF.

This clonotype was recorded a few times. V gene TRBV20-1 combines with J gene TRBJ2-7; possibly TRBD1 for D (6 bases). This CDR3 has 16 amino acids. The V gene lost 3 bases and the J gene lost 3 bases, with 21 bases spanning the gap. Germline CDR1 reads DFQATT; CDR2 reads SNEGSKA (reference sequence). CDR3: CSASNPRTASNYEQYF. The CDR3 bases are TGCAGTGCTAGTAACCCCCGGACAGCGTCAAACTACGAGCAGTACTTC.

This clonotype was seen ten or more times. The V gene is TRBV13, the J gene TRBJ2-5; 7 positions agree with TRBD1. The J segment lost 5 bases and the V segment lost 5 bases, leaving 11 bases of the junction unmatched. CDR1 and CDR2 from the germline V gene are PRHDT and FYEKMQ (reference sequence). CDR3 length: 15 amino acids. The CDR3 DNA reads TGTGCCAGCAGCGCCAGGGCGACAGGGCGCGAGACCCAGTACTTC. This codes for CASSARATGRETQYF.

The sample holds many counts of this clonotype. V and J are TRBV28 and TRBJ1-3; D unresolved. The length of the CDR3 is 14 residues. The V and J ends lost 5 bases and 2 bases respectively, with 10 bases between them. CDR1 is MDHEN and CDR2 is SYDVKM in the germline V gene. CDR3: CASSPPPAGNTIYF. The CDR3 DNA reads as TGTGCCAGCAGTCCCCCTCCGGCTGGAAACACCATATATTTT.

There are many counts of this clonotype. This chain uses TRBV28 with TRBJ2-1, with D perhaps matching TRBD1 (5 bases). The V and J ends lost 5 bases and 0 bases respectively, with 8 bases between them. This CDR3 contains 14 residues. The germline V gene has CDR1 MDHEN and CDR2 SYDVKM. CDR3 coding DNA: TGTGCCAGCAGTGGTAGGGGCTCCTACAATGAGCAGTTCTTC. Translated: CASSGRGSYNEQFF.

This clonotype has only a few counts. The chain recombines TRBV4-1 with TRBJ2-5; TRBD1 agrees at 9 bases. CDR3 length: 16 residues. The germline CDR1 and CDR2 sequences are MGHRA and YSYEKL. V was clipped by 0 bases and J by 5 bases; unmatched bases: 7. In nucleotides, the CDR3 is TGCGCCAGCAGCCAAGAGTTCGGACAGGGGCCGGAGACCCAGTACTTC. Its protein is CASSQEFGQGPETQYF.

In its sample, this clonotype was seen a few times. The rearrangement joins TRBV6-1 to TRBJ2-1, with D possibly being TRBD1 (5 bases). V lost 4 bases to trimming and J lost 8 bases, with 18 bases between them. This CDR3 has 15 residues. In germline, CDR1 is MNHNS, CDR2 SASEGT. The CDR3 is CASSAWQGGIDEQFF. CDR3 bases: TGTGCCAGCAGTGCTTGGCAGGGTGGTATCGATGAGCAGTTCTTC.

This clonotype was counted only a few times. J is TRBJ2-4 and V is TRBV9; 9 bases are a match to TRBD2. Trimming took 1 base from V and 3 from J; bases not matched to a gene: 5. The germline V gene encodes CDR1 SGDLS and CDR2 YYNGEE. The CDR3 is made up of 16 amino acids. The CDR3 DNA is TGTGCCAGCAGCGTACTTGCGGGAGGGGTCAAAAACATTCAGTACTTC. Translation gives CASSVLAGGVKNIQYF.

This clonotype was detected ten times or more. V gene TRBV6-6 combines with J gene TRBJ1-1; D possibly corresponds to TRBD1 (6 bases). Germline V gene lookup returns CDR1 MNHNY and CDR2 SVGAGI (reference sequence). The CDR3 loop spans 14 amino acids. V shed 2 bases and J shed 4 bases, with 11 bases lying between them. The CDR3 coding sequence is TGTGCCAGCAGTTACGGACAGAGTAGCACTGAAGCTTTCTTT. Protein: CASSYGQSSTEAFF.

V gene TRBV10-3 combines with J gene TRBJ2-1, with 9 bases identical to TRBD1. J lost 6 bases, V lost 4 bases, and 4 bases had no gene match. From germline, CDR1 is ENHRY and CDR2 SYGVKD. The CDR3 contains 14 residues. In DNA form, the CDR3 reads TGTGCCATCAGTGTACGGACAGGGGTCAATGAGCAGTTCTTC. This translates into CAISVRTGVNEQFF.

In this sample, this clonotype turned up many times. The chain employs TRBV11-2 and TRBJ2-1; 7 bases are a match to TRBD2. The length of the CDR3 is 15 residues. CDR1 SGHAT and CDR2 FQNNGV come from the germline V gene. The ends lost 1 base at V and 7 bases at J; junction bases unmatched: 7. This chain's CDR3 is CASSLGPVGGNEQFF. The CDR3 region has the DNA TGTGCCAGCAGCTTAGGCCCCGTGGGGGGGAATGAGCAGTTCTTC.

The chain carries TRBV11-2 and TRBJ2-4; TRBD2 matches 10 bases. Per the germline V gene, CDR1 is SGHAT and CDR2 is FQNNGV. The CDR3 length is 15 residues. V shed 4 bases and J 8 bases; nucleotides not matched to a gene: 8. The CDR3 region has the DNA TGTGCCAGCAGCTCGCCCGGGACTAGCGCCGACATTCAGTACTTC. Translation gives CASSSPGTSADIQYF.

At least ten counts were recorded for this clonotype. The chain is built from TRBV2 and TRBJ2-3; 9 bases fit TRBD1. Trimming removed 8 bases from V and 2 bases from J; junction bases left unmatched: 5. Germline CDR1 reads SNHLY; CDR2 reads FYNNEI. This CDR3 is 14 amino acids long. The CDR3 loop reads CASRRDRDTDTQYF. The CDR3, as DNA: TGTGCCAGCCGCCGGGACAGGGACACAGATACGCAGTATTTT. Full variable domain (remainder filled in from reference TRBV2 and TRBJ2-3): EPEVTQTPSHQVTQMGQEVILRCVPISNHLYFYWYRQILGQKVEFLVSFYNNEISEKSEIFDDQFSVERPDGSNFTLKIRSTKLEDSAMYFCASRRDRDTDTQYFGPGTRLTVL.

The chain uses TRBV6-1 and TRBJ1-5; D gene ambiguous. The germline V gene encodes CDR1 MNHNS and CDR2 SASEGT. This CDR3 comprises 15 residues. Trimming pared 4 bases from V and 0 bases from J, leaving 10 bases between. CDR3 protein: CASSGMADSNQPQHF. The CDR3 region has the DNA TGTGCCAGCAGTGGAATGGCAGATAGCAATCAGCCCCAGCATTTT.

This clonotype was observed many times. The chain recombines TRBV4-1 with TRBJ1-5; maybe TRBD1 (6 bases). The germline gives CDR1 MGHRA, CDR2 YSYEKL. V was clipped by 2 bases and J by 0 bases, with 8 bases between them. The CDR3 runs 15 residues. The DNA of the CDR3 is TGCGCCAGCAGCCAATCGGACAGTAGCAATCAGCCCCAGCATTTT. This translates into CASSQSDSSNQPQHF.

This CDR3 reads CATSGDRPYGYTF. The CDR3, as DNA: TGTGCCACCAGCGGGGACAGACCCTATGGCTACACCTTC. This chain uses TRBV15 with TRBJ1-2; 7 nucleotides align to TRBD1. This CDR3 is 13 amino acids long. Germline CDR1 LNHNV, CDR2 YYDKDF (reference sequence). V was pared by 5 bases and J by 4 bases, with 4 bases of the junction left unmatched.

This clonotype was seen many times. The rearrangement links TRBV6-2 or TRBV6-3 to TRBJ1-5; possibly TRBD1 for D (5 bases). Trimming removed 5 bases at V and 0 bases at J, with 8 bases between. The CDR3 sequence is 14 residues long. Germline V lookup: CDR1 MNHEY, CDR2 SVGEGT. CDR3: CASSGTYSNQPQHF. CDR3 sequence (DNA): TGTGCCAGCAGTGGGACCTATAGCAATCAGCCCCAGCATTTT.

This clonotype was seen many times. The germline gene is not matched at one end of the junction; a read error may be the cause. The chain employs TRBV7-2 and TRBJ1-2; TRBD1 matches 7 bases. Germline V gene lookup returns CDR1 SGHTA and CDR2 FQGNSA. The CDR3 is made up of 13 amino acids. CDR3 protein: CASSETTGNGYTF. CDR3 in DNA: TGTGCCAGCTCCGAAACGACAGGGAATGGTTACACCTTC.

This clonotype was seen repeatedly, ten times or more. The rearrangement links TRBV5-6 to TRBJ2-1; D is uncertain. This CDR3 region has 13 residues. Germline V lookup: CDR1 SGHDT, CDR2 YYEEEE. V was cut by 4 bases and J by 9 bases, with 14 bases left in between. CDR3 loop: CASSAAWSSEQFF. Here the CDR3 DNA reads TGTGCCAGCAGCGCCGCTTGGAGTAGTGAGCAGTTCTTC. The variable domain in full, completed from reference TRBV5-6 and TRBJ2-1, reads DAGVTQSPTHLIKTRGQQVTLRCSPKSGHDTVSWYQQALGQGPQFIFQYYEEEERQRGNFPDRFSGHQFPNYSSELNVNALLLGDSALYLCASSAAWSSEQFFGPGTRLTVL.

This clonotype was counted at least ten times. This chain uses TRBV5-1 with TRBJ2-1; unclear D gene. V lost 7 bases and J 15 bases, leaving 17 bases between the germline ends. The CDR3 runs to 11 residues. Germline loops: CDR1 SGHRS, CDR2 YFSETQ. CDR3 coding DNA: TGCGCCAGCCGCGACGCTCTATGGGCGTTCTTC. Its translation is CASRDALWAFF.

For this clonotype: This may be a read error, as it is one base from a much larger clone. The chain is built from TRBV7-9 and TRBJ2-1; D is possibly TRBD2 (5 bases). Germline-derived CDR1 and CDR2 are SEHNR and FQNEAQ (reference sequence). The CDR3 spans 16 residues. CDR3 loop: CASIPGEGLTYNEQLF. The CDR3 nucleotides are TGTGCCAGCATCCCCGGCGAGGGTCTCACCTACAATGAGCAGCTCTTC.

To note about this clonotype: Possible read error: a much larger clone is one base away. The chain couples TRBV28 to TRBJ1-2; the match to TRBD1 covers 8 bases. The trim removed 11 bases at V and 7 bases at J, leaving 12 bases unmatched. The CDR3 has 13 amino acids. Per the germline V gene, CDR1 is MDHEN and CDR2 is SYDVKM. This CDR3 reads CACTLNRGAGYTF. CDR3 in DNA: TGTGCCTGCACCCTCAACAGGGGGGCTGGCTACACCTTC.

This clonotype was seen many times. This sequence joins TRBV18 and TRBJ2-7, with 8 bases aligning to TRBD2. The germline gives CDR1 KGHSH, CDR2 LQKENI. The CDR3 has 13 residues. With 1 base clipped from V and 5 bases from J, the junction kept 1 base outside the gene matches. The CDR3 sequence is CASSPQRENEQYF. The DNA of the CDR3 is TGTGCCAGCTCACCACAGCGGGAGAACGAGCAGTACTTC.

The table lists this clonotype with many counts. The rearrangement uses TRBV3-1 and TRBJ2-7; D assignment may be TRBD1 or TRBD2 (5 bases each). The CDR3 contains 11 residues. V lost 4 bases and J 5 bases, leaving 6 bases between the germline ends. CDR1 and CDR2 (germline): LGHDT, YNNKEL (reference sequence). The CDR3 DNA is TGTGCCAGCAGCCGAGGGGACGAGCAGTACTTC. Protein product: CASSRGDEQYF.